This entry lists 32 T cell receptor beta chains sequenced from one sample in a study of human T cells and chemical hapten exposure. Time point given: patch test 3, about 24 weeks after DPC sensitization. As for treatment: therapeutic diphenylcyclopropenone sensitization with weekly scalp DPC. TCRdb redid the calling of the RACE reads with MiXCR, one entry per CDR3 protein. The table has about 82,000 distinct CDR3 sequences, under 15% seen once. The starting material was whole blood, obtained in connection with sensitization to the hapten diphenylcyclopropenone (DPC). Receptor source: a woman in her forties or fifties with alopecia areata. Some clones in this sample may be carry-over from other donors' samples.

The CDR3 is CASSSHSGSHEQYF. The CDR3 DNA follows: TGCGCCAGCAGCTCACATAGCGGGAGCCACGAGCAGTACTTC. The V call is TRBV5-1, the J call TRBJ2-7, with 9 bases that match TRBD2. Germline-derived CDR1 and CDR2 are SGHRS and YFSETQ. The V and J ends lost 3 bases and 5 bases, in that order; junction bases with no gene match: 6. The CDR3 length is 14 residues.

This clonotype was counted between two and nine times. CDR3 protein: CASSQLTKPSSKLGIQYF. The DNA for the CDR3 is TGCGCCAGCAGCCAGTTGACTAAGCCGTCCTCAAAGCTGGGCATTCAGTACTTC. This chain joins TRBV4-1 and TRBJ2-4; TRBD2 might be the D (5 bases). Germline assignment: CDR1 MGHRA and CDR2 YSYEKL. The CDR3 is 18 residues long. The ends were cut back, 3 bases at V and 9 bases at J, with 27 bases in the middle.

In its sample, this clonotype was seen many times. The chain joins TRBV12-5 to TRBJ2-2; D is undetermined. Germline CDR1 and CDR2: LGHNT and FRNRAP. This CDR3 contains 17 residues. Trimming pared 0 bases from V and 5 bases from J, leaving 16 bases between. The CDR3 sequence: CASGLVLWGSRTGELFF. CDR3 coding DNA: TGTGCTAGTGGTTTGGTACTTTGGGGATCTCGAACCGGGGAGCTGTTTTTT.

This clonotype was detected ten times or more. This rearrangement joins TRBV27 to TRBJ1-1; D unclear. Germline values: CDR1 MNHEY, CDR2 SMNVEV (reference sequence). The CDR3 is 13 residues long. V was shortened by 5 bases and J by 0 bases, with 7 bases between the two germline ends. CDR3 DNA sequence: TGTGCCAGCAGTCCAAGATTGAACACTGAAGCTTTCTTT. This sequence encodes CASSPRLNTEAFF.

This clonotype occurred a few times. The chain employs TRBV6-1 and TRBJ1-1; TRBD1 matches 7 bases. The J segment lost 3 bases and the V segment lost 6 bases, leaving 16 bases of the junction unmatched. The CDR3 contains 17 residues. Germline loops: CDR1 MNHNS, CDR2 SASEGT. The chain's CDR3 is CASSRGGMGRGDTEAFF. The DNA for the CDR3 is TGTGCCAGCAGCCGAGGAGGGATGGGCAGGGGGGACACTGAAGCTTTCTTT.

This clonotype was seen ten or more times. The chain recombines TRBV20-1 with TRBJ1-5; no clear D gene. Trimming stripped 0 bases from V and 0 bases from J, with 9 bases between. The germline V gene has CDR1 DFQATT and CDR2 SNEGSKA (reference sequence). This CDR3 has 15 amino acids. CDR3: CSARDWAGSNQPQHF. The DNA for the CDR3 is TGCAGTGCTAGAGATTGGGCCGGTAGCAATCAGCCCCAGCATTTT.

There are a few counts of this clonotype. This rearrangement joins TRBV30 to TRBJ2-1; 14 nucleotides match TRBD2. Germline CDR1 reads GTSNPN; CDR2 reads SVGIG (reference sequence). V dropped 2 bases and J dropped 2; count of bases not matched to a gene: 14. This CDR3 is built from 20 residues. CDR3 loop: CAWSLISGTSGRRTYNEQFF. In nucleotides, the CDR3 is TGTGCCTGGAGTCTAATTTCCGGGACTAGCGGGAGAAGGACCTACAATGAGCAGTTCTTC.

The chain has TRBV3-1 and TRBJ2-3; D is perhaps TRBD1 (5 bases). V lost 1 base and J 0 bases, leaving 11 bases between the germline ends. There are 16 residues in the CDR3. Germline loops: CDR1 LGHDT, CDR2 YNNKEL (reference sequence). CDR3 DNA sequence: TGTGCCAGCAGCCAAGGTTTGGGGCGGAGCACAGATACGCAGTATTTT. Amino acid sequence: CASSQGLGRSTDTQYF.

The J gene is TRBJ2-3, the V gene TRBV4-2; D is unclear. The germline V gene encodes CDR1 LGHNA and CDR2 YNFKEQ. V was cut by 0 bases and J by 2 bases, with 12 bases left in between. The CDR3 sequence is 16 residues long. The chain's CDR3 is CASSQEAGRSTDTQYF. The CDR3 DNA follows: TGTGCCAGCAGCCAAGAAGCAGGAAGATCCACAGATACGCAGTATTTT.

This clonotype came up many times. The chain recombines TRBV28 with TRBJ1-1; D is uncertain. V was cut by 6 bases and J by 8 bases, with 10 bases left in between. CDR1 and CDR2 from the germline V gene are MDHEN and SYDVKM. This CDR3 region has 11 residues. The CDR3 sequence is CASRSWGEAFF. Written as DNA, the CDR3 is TGTGCCAGCAGGTCGTGGGGAGAAGCTTTCTTT.

This clonotype has just a few counts. V is TRBV29-1 and J is TRBJ2-5; D unclear. Germline V gene lookup returns CDR1 SQVTM and CDR2 ANQGSEA. This CDR3 comprises 11 residues. Trimming took 5 bases from V and 10 from J, leaving 14 bases between them. The CDR3 region has the DNA TGCAGCGTTAATCAGTCTCCCCACCAGTACTTC. Protein: CSVNQSPHQYF.

V usage is TRBV2 and J usage is TRBJ1-4; D is ambiguous. Per germline, CDR1 SNHLY and CDR2 FYNNEI. V was trimmed by 3 bases and J by 0 bases, leaving 2 bases between them. The CDR3 has 13 residues. The CDR3 sequence is CASSDATNEKLFF. CDR3 DNA: TGTGCCAGCAGTGATGCAACTAATGAAAAACTGTTTTTT.

This clonotype was detected many times. The chain recombines TRBV12-3 or TRBV12-4 with TRBJ2-5; D possibly corresponds to TRBD2 (6 bases). Trimming cost V 6 bases and J 2 bases, with 16 bases left between them. The CDR3 spans 15 residues. CDR3 coding DNA: TGTGCCAGCAGCCCCGGGAGAGTAGAGCAAGAGACCCAGTACTTC. Protein sequence: CASSPGRVEQETQYF.

This clonotype has more than one count but fewer than ten. This chain links TRBV7-9 with TRBJ2-5; D might be TRBD2 (6 bases). Per the germline V gene, CDR1 is SEHNR and CDR2 is FQNEAQ (reference sequence). The CDR3 runs 13 residues. Trimming left V 3 bases short and J 1 base short, with 6 bases between. The CDR3 coding sequence is TGTGCCAGCAGCTTCGGGGGCCAAGAGACCCAGTACTTC. The encoded protein is CASSFGGQETQYF.

This clonotype was recorded a few times. This chain connects TRBV11-2 to TRBJ1-1; 9 bases match TRBD1. Germline values: CDR1 SGHAT, CDR2 FQNNGV. After removal of 5 bases from V and 8 bases from J, the junction contained 3 bases not matched to a gene. This CDR3 region has 12 residues. CDR3 DNA sequence: TGTGCCAGCAGCCAAGGACAGGGGGAAGCTTTCTTT. Translating gives CASSQGQGEAFF.

This clonotype has ten or more counts. The chain recombines TRBV7-9 with TRBJ2-2, with D possibly matching TRBD2 (6 bases). Germline V gene lookup returns CDR1 SEHNR and CDR2 FQNEAQ (reference sequence). The V end was cut by 5 bases, the J end by 1 base, with 14 bases between. The CDR3 spans 16 residues. The CDR3: CASSPTPAGNTGELFF. The DNA for the CDR3 is TGTGCCAGCAGCCCTACCCCAGCGGGGAACACCGGGGAGCTGTTTTTT.

The chain joins TRBV11-3 to TRBJ2-1; D remains ambiguous. Trimming took off 5 bases at V and 3 bases at J, with 11 bases between the two ends. Germline CDR1 SGHNT, CDR2 YENEEA. CDR3 length equals 14 residues. CDR3 loop: CASSDLRHYNEQFF. CDR3 DNA sequence: TGTGCCAGCAGCGATCTTAGGCACTACAATGAGCAGTTCTTC.

V gene TRBV7-9 combines with J gene TRBJ1-2; 7 nucleotides line up with TRBD1. Germline CDR1 SEHNR, CDR2 FQNEAQ (reference sequence). CDR3 length: 13 residues. The V segment lost 4 bases and the J segment 6 bases; nucleotides outside the gene matches: 5. CDR3 amino acids: CASSSRGIDGYTF. The CDR3 DNA follows: TGTGCCAGCAGCTCCAGGGGGATCGATGGCTACACCTTC.

The genes are TRBV20-1 and TRBJ2-5, with a weak D call TRBD2 (6 bases). This CDR3 contains 15 residues. In germline, CDR1 is DFQATT, CDR2 SNEGSKA (reference sequence). V was shortened by 6 bases and J by 1 base, with 18 bases between the two germline ends. CDR3 protein: CSARNLAEGQETQYF. The CDR3 DNA reads TGCAGTGCCCGAAACTTAGCGGAGGGCCAAGAGACCCAGTACTTC.

The chain links TRBV12-3 or TRBV12-4 to TRBJ2-5; 10 bases line up with TRBD2. This CDR3 region has 15 residues. J was trimmed by 5 bases and V by 5 bases; bases with no gene match: 8. The CDR3 spells CASSETGLATETQYF. Here the CDR3 DNA reads TGTGCCAGCAGTGAAACGGGACTAGCGACGGAGACCCAGTACTTC.

This chain uses TRBV5-5 with TRBJ1-6; the match to TRBD1 covers 7 bases. In germline, CDR1 is SGHKS, CDR2 YYEKEE (reference sequence). The CDR3 loop spans 14 amino acids. V trimming: 6 bases; J trimming: 7 bases; junction bases outside the gene matches: 7. The CDR3 nucleotides read TGTGCCAGCACATCCGGGACAGAGAATTCACCCCTCCACTTT. Residues: CASTSGTENSPLHF. Drawing the rest from reference TRBV5-5 and TRBJ1-6, the complete variable domain is DAGVTQSPTHLIKTRGQQVTLRCSPISGHKSVSWYQQVLGQGPQFIFQYYEKEERGRGNFPDRFSARQFPNYSSELNVNALLLGDSALYLCASTSGTENSPLHFGNGTRLTVT.

This clonotype was seen many times. The V and J genes are TRBV29-1 and TRBJ2-1, with TRBD2 identical over 9 bases. Unmatched junction bases numbered 8, after V lost 4 bases and J lost 7 bases. Germline lookup yields CDR1 SQVTM and CDR2 ANQGSEA. The CDR3 spans 14 residues. The CDR3 loop is CSVGVAGVGNEQFF. The CDR3 region has the DNA TGCAGCGTTGGGGTAGCGGGAGTGGGAAATGAGCAGTTCTTC.

This clonotype occurred many times. V gene TRBV3-1 combines with J gene TRBJ1-1, with D maybe TRBD1 (6 bases). Trimming stripped 2 bases from V and 9 bases from J, with 13 bases between. Germline lookup yields CDR1 LGHDT and CDR2 YNNKEL (reference sequence). The CDR3 contains 13 residues. This CDR3 reads CASSQLGAAQAFF. The CDR3 nucleotides are TGTGCCAGCAGCCAATTGGGGGCAGCACAAGCTTTCTTT.

This clonotype came up a few times. The V and J genes are TRBV18 and TRBJ1-5; the D gene is possibly TRBD1 (6 bases). From germline, CDR1 is KGHSH and CDR2 LQKENI. Trimming cost V 2 bases and J 2 bases, with 7 bases left between them. The CDR3 has 14 residues. In DNA, the CDR3 is TGTGCCAGCTCACCAGGGACACGCAATCAGCCCCAGCATTTT. It is translated as CASSPGTRNQPQHF.

This clonotype turned up a few times. The chain uses TRBV10-3 and TRBJ2-6, with unresolved D. Germline CDR1 reads ENHRY; CDR2 reads SYGVKD. The CDR3 runs 17 residues. V was shortened by 0 bases and J by 5 bases, with 14 bases between the two germline ends. CDR3 DNA: TGTGCCATCAGTGAGTCGAACTCCCCCTCGCGGGCCAACGTCCTGACTTTC. This codes for CAISESNSPSRANVLTF.

The table lists this clonotype with a few counts. The V call is TRBV7-9, the J call TRBJ2-3; no firm D call. This CDR3 comprises 15 residues. The germline CDR1 and CDR2 sequences are SEHNR and FQNEAQ (reference sequence). The V gene lost 5 bases and the J gene lost 3 bases, with 15 bases spanning the gap. Here the CDR3 reads CASSDRAARTDTQYF. CDR3 bases: TGTGCCAGCAGCGACCGGGCCGCCCGGACAGATACGCAGTATTTT. The full variable domain, with the rest looked up from reference TRBV7-9 and TRBJ2-3, is DTGVSQNPRHKITKRGQNVTFRCDPISEHNRLYWYRQTLGQGPEFLTYFQNEAQLEKSRLLSDRFSAERPKGSFSTLEIQRTEQGDSAMYLCASSDRAARTDTQYFGPGTRLTVL.

This clonotype was seen only a few times. The chain uses TRBV5-1 and TRBJ2-5, with TRBD1 as a possible D gene (6 bases). Germline CDR1 SGHRS, CDR2 YFSETQ. CDR3 length: 17 residues. Trimming cost V 3 bases and J 2 bases, with 20 bases left between them. In DNA, the CDR3 is TGCGCCAGCAGCTCCTCTACTCCTCGACAGGTTCAAGAGACCCAGTACTTC. The encoded protein is CASSSSTPRQVQETQYF.

In its sample, this clonotype was seen many times. This chain uses TRBV12-3 or TRBV12-4 with TRBJ1-3, with D unresolved. The CDR3 totals 14 residues. Trimming took 4 bases from V and 4 from J, leaving 11 bases between them. CDR3 nucleotides: TGTGCCAGCAGTTATCTCCAGGAGGGAAACACCATATATTTT. Its protein product is CASSYLQEGNTIYF.

The chain carries TRBV19 and TRBJ1-5, with 7 nucleotides matching TRBD1. J lost 4 bases, V lost 5 bases, and 8 bases had no gene match. In germline, CDR1 is LNHDA, CDR2 SQIVND (reference sequence). This CDR3 has 15 amino acids. CDR3 sequence reads: CASSLQGRENQPQHF. CDR3 bases: TGTGCCAGTAGTCTACAGGGGAGGGAGAATCAGCCCCAGCATTTT.

The table lists this clonotype with a few counts. J is TRBJ2-1 and V is TRBV7-9; D is unclear. The V end lost 2 bases, the J end lost 5 bases, and 7 bases lay between the germline ends. The CDR3 loop spans 13 amino acids. The germline V gene encodes CDR1 SEHNR and CDR2 FQNEAQ (reference sequence). CDR3 in amino acids: CASSLPRDNEQFF. The CDR3 coding sequence is TGTGCCAGCAGCTTACCCCGCGACAATGAGCAGTTCTTC.

In this sample, this clonotype turned up once. A much larger clone lies one base from this, so it may be a read error. This chain joins TRBV10-1 and TRBJ2-3, with D unresolved. The germline V gene has CDR1 WNHNN and CDR2 SYGVQD (reference sequence). CDR3 length equals 15 residues. The V end was cut by 4 bases, the J end by 3 bases, with 14 bases between. CDR3 loop: CASSGDWQWTDTQYF. CDR3 nucleotide sequence: TGCGCCAGCAGTGGTGACTGGCAGTGGACAGATACGCAGTATTTT.

This clonotype was recorded at least ten times. The gene calls are TRBV2 and TRBJ2-1, with 9 bases matching TRBD2. V shed 10 bases, J shed 0 bases, and the junction held 13 bases outside the gene matches. Germline CDR1 SNHLY, CDR2 FYNNEI. This CDR3 region has 17 residues. This chain's CDR3 is CATLRTSVPSSYNEQFF. CDR3 coding DNA: TGTGCCACCCTTCGGACTAGCGTACCGAGCTCCTACAATGAGCAGTTCTTC.